This T cell receptor beta chain was observed in a study of blood T cell repertoires in COVID-19 (TCRdb year 2020). Concerning the study at large: The collaborator samples originated in the United States, Italy and Spain and spanned the acute and convalescent phases of COVID-19. HLA class I and class II types, where available, came from metadata supplied by the sample provider rather than from assay-based typing. The samples were drawn from two sources: the first 160 participants of the ongoing ImmuneRACE study, and 1,200 or so subjects contributed by 6 global collaborators. A freely available public database, intended as a resource for researchers studying the immune response to SARS-CoV-2, is where the repertoires were released. The material from the prospective study consisted of cDNA or gDNA derived from T cells, B-cell-depleted T cells, or PBMCs. The dataset comprised deeply sampled blood TCRbeta repertoires from subjects exposed to, actively infected with, or recovered from COVID-19. Sample metadata almost always included a de-identified subject ID, COVID-19 status, age in years and sex. Paper-wide results and their limitations: The quantity of clinical and demographic metadata differed by source and by participant and was supplied without curation.

TCRbeta CDR3 regions were amplified from genomic DNA by means of the immunoSEQ Assay, a bias-controlled multiplex PCR. As for the original processing: The number of nucleated cells in each sample was estimated from the amplification of reference gene primers within the assay. To quantify the absolute abundance of each unique TCRbeta CDR3 rearrangement, sequence reads were collapsed and filtered. Productive Simpson clonality was computed per sample as the square root of Simpson's diversity index over productive rearrangements. Not all clones reach the TCRdb copy of this immuneACCESS table, which keeps in-frame sequences only. Checked studies attribute under half of the gap to unresolved V genes and leave the rest unexplained. The V and J calls and clone size come from that table; D and trimming were worked out from the DNA. The sample data list about 74,000 clones, and around nine tenths of these were observed just once. The top ten constitute approximately 1.9% of the sample.

Collaborating institutions collected whole blood in K2EDTA tubes following their own protocols. For TCRbeta analysis, collaborators shipped samples in one of three forms: frozen whole blood, isolated PBMCs, or DNA extracted from either of those sample types. A word on this clone: No antigen is known for it. No base-level quality is on record; no much larger clone is a single base apart.

Trimming accounts for 0 bases at V and 6 bases at J, while the number of junction bases matched to no gene is 13. Its CDR3 holds 18 amino acids, cysteine through phenylalanine. The only DNA kept is the CDR3, 54 bases in frame from the first base. The germline V gene (reference sequence) supplies CDR1 LNHNV and CDR2 YYDKDF. This chain joins TRBV15 to TRBJ2-3; a stretch of 9 junction bases matches TRBD2. The source material was peripheral blood. This TCR was recovered from a woman older than 75 with active or convalescent COVID-19. The CDR3 region: CATSRERESGLAGDTQYF. Read as DNA, the sequence is TGTGCCACCAGCAGAGAGCGCGAATCGGGACTAGCAGGGGATACGCAGTATTTT.